This T cell receptor beta chain stems from a study of blood T cell repertoires in COVID-19. Study-wide background: Both acute and convalescent COVID-19 samples were obtained from the United States, Italy and Spain.

The CDR3 has 19 amino acids. Trimming took 0 bases from V and 2 from J; bases not matched to a gene: 13. Per germline, CDR1 MGHRA and CDR2 YSYEKL. Clones were read by immunoSEQ multiplex PCR, and TCRdb kept only the in-frame ones, dropping some. The data show some 110,000 clones, with around four fifths seen just once and approximately 19% held by the top ten. The J gene is TRBJ2-7, the V gene TRBV4-1; 10 nucleotides agree with TRBD2. The material sequenced was peripheral blood. The origin of this receptor is a woman between 65 and 79 years old with acute or convalescent COVID-19. CDR3 sequence reads: CASSQDLPAGGRLAYEQYF. The CDR3 nucleotides read TGCGCCAGCAGCCAAGACCTTCCAGCGGGGGGGAGGCTCGCCTACGAGCAGTACTTC.